Below are 29 T cell receptor beta chains sequenced from a single sample in a study of tumor-infiltrating lymphocytes in primary liver carcinoma. Priming with a constant-region primer yielded TCR beta cDNA from about 500 ng total RNA. Three rounds of nested multiplex PCR with slightly modified ARM-PCR produced TCR beta libraries. Primers for the first two PCR rounds were TRBV1-TRBV30 forward primers and a C-beta reverse primer (approximately 10 cycles per round). TCRdb fed the multiplex PCR reads into MiXCR, producing one record per CDR3 protein. The table includes fewer than 80,000 distinct CDR3 sequences, approximately 69% detected once. The tissue used was unsorted bulk material of about 19-34 mg. RNA and DNA were co-extracted from it with the AllPrep DNA/RNA mini kit. The sample was tumor-adjacent normal liver tissue. All receptors come from a man aged 35 to 55 with primary liver carcinoma and hepatitis B virus infection.

Comment on this clonotype: Relative to the germline gene, one junction end is altered; a read error may explain this. V gene TRBV6-2 or TRBV6-3 combines with J gene TRBJ2-1, with TRBD2 identical over 9 bases. The CDR3 length is 16 residues. The germline CDR1 and CDR2 sequences are MNHEY and SVGEGT. The CDR3 region is CASSYQLAGRKNEHFF. The CDR3 nucleotides read TGTGCCAGCAGTTACCAGCTAGCGGGAAGGAAGAATGAGCACTTCTTC.

On this clonotype itself: One end of the junction varies from germline; a read error may be responsible. The chain recombines TRBV29-1 with TRBJ2-3; D possibly corresponds to TRBD1 (5 bases). CDR1 and CDR2 (germline): SQVTM, ANQGSEA. The CDR3 totals 13 residues. CDR3 bases: TGCATCGCCGGCAGGGTGGGCACAGATATGCAGTATTTT. Its protein is CIAGRVGTDMQYF.

This clonotype showed up just a few times. The V call is TRBV28, the J call TRBJ2-3; 7 nucleotides align to TRBD2. The CDR3 contains 18 residues. CDR1 is MDHEN and CDR2 is SYDVKM in the germline V gene. V lost 5 bases to trimming and J lost 0 bases; unmatched junction nucleotides: 14. This CDR3 is CASSGLVGTFSSTDTQYF. As DNA, the CDR3 is TGTGCCAGCAGTGGACTAGTGGGAACCTTCTCTAGCACAGATACGCAGTATTTT.

About this clonotype: A junction end diverges from the germline sequence, so it may reflect a read error. This chain uses TRBV6-2 or TRBV6-3 with TRBJ2-1; no firm D call. CDR3 length equals 11 residues. In germline, CDR1 is MNHEY, CDR2 SVGEGT. The CDR3 region is CARSYRATLFF. The CDR3 DNA follows: TGTGCCAGGAGTTATCGTGCCACCTTGTTCTTC.

As to this clonotype: The junction does not match germline at one end; this may be a read error. The chain links TRBV14 to TRBJ2-3; perhaps D is TRBD1 or TRBD2 (5 bases each). CDR1 is SGHDN and CDR2 is FVKESK in the germline V gene. The CDR3 totals 15 residues. The CDR3 region is CASTNGANVADTQCF. As DNA, the CDR3 is TGTGCCAGCACCAACGGGGCTAACGTGGCAGATACACAGTGTTTT. Full variable domain (remainder filled in from reference TRBV14 and TRBJ2-3): EAGVTQFPSHSVIEKGQTVTLRCDPISGHDNLYWYRRVMGKEIKFLLHFVKESKQDESGMPNNRFLAERTGGTYSTLKVQPAELEDSGVYFCASTNGANVADTQCFGPGTRLTVL.

In its sample, this clonotype ranks as medium-sized. The gene calls are TRBV16 and TRBJ1-5, with 8 bases matching TRBD1. V was clipped by 0 bases and J by 7 bases; unmatched bases: 5. In germline, CDR1 is KGHSY, CDR2 FQNENV. This CDR3 has 15 amino acids. The CDR3 region is CASSQSQGARQPQHF. CDR3 DNA sequence: TGTGCCAGCAGCCAATCTCAGGGGGCGAGACAGCCCCAGCATTTT.

A note on this clonotype: One junction end does not reproduce the germline sequence, and a read error may be involved. J is TRBJ1-5 and V is TRBV6-1, with 8 positions matching TRBD1. This CDR3 contains 18 residues. The germline V gene has CDR1 MNHNS and CDR2 SASEGT. The CDR3 region has the DNA TGTGTCAGCAGCCCAACAGGGGGACGGGGGAAAGTTAATCAGCCCCAGCATTTT. Encoded protein: CVSSPTGGRGKVNQPQHF.

In regard to this clonotype: The junction differs from germline at one of its ends, possibly a read error. This chain links TRBV11-2 with TRBJ2-3; D is perhaps TRBD1 (5 bases). This CDR3 contains 14 residues. Germline values: CDR1 SGHAT, CDR2 FQNNGV. CDR3 sequence (DNA): TGTGCTAGCATCCCACAGGCCCTGCCAGATACGCAGTACTTT. Translation gives CASIPQALPDTQYF.

A remark on this clonotype: A read error is possible here, since a much larger clone lies one base away. The chain links TRBV6-5 to TRBJ1-1, with TRBD1 identical over 7 bases. This CDR3 region has 14 residues. The germline V gene has CDR1 MNHEY and CDR2 SVGAGI. The V and J ends lost 2 bases and 10 bases, in that order; junction bases with no gene match: 10. CDR3 in DNA: TGTGCCAGCAGTTACCTTCCCTTAAAGGGGGCAGCTTTCTTT. It yields the protein CASSYLPLKGAAFF.

About this clonotype itself: The junction differs from germline at one of its ends, possibly a read error. The chain links TRBV5-6 to TRBJ2-7; 9 bases align to TRBD2. Germline values: CDR1 SGHDT, CDR2 YYEEEE. This CDR3 contains 14 residues. Written as DNA, the CDR3 is TGTGCCCGCAGCGGCGTAGCGGGAGTTTTTGAGCAGTACTTC. This translates into CARSGVAGVFEQYF.

In the case of this clonotype: In this CDR3 the conserved last residue, phenylalanine or tryptophan, is missing, so a read error is likely. The V gene is TRBV29-1, the J gene TRBJ2-1, with 9 nucleotides matching TRBD2. This CDR3 region has 15 residues. The germline CDR1 and CDR2 sequences are SQVTM and ANQGSEA. The junction had 6 bases not matched to a gene; V was cut back by 3 bases and J by 3 bases. CDR3 residues: CSVDSRREGYNEQFL. The CDR3 bases are TGCAGCGTTGATTCTCGGCGGGAGGGCTACAATGAGCAGTTCTTA.

This clonotype appeared a few times. This may stem from a read error, because a much larger clone lies one nucleotide away. This rearrangement joins TRBV14 to TRBJ2-5; D may be TRBD1 (6 bases). Trimming removed 4 bases at V and 4 bases at J, with 13 bases between. The CDR3 loop spans 14 amino acids. The germline gives CDR1 SGHDN, CDR2 FVKESK. CDR3 DNA: TGTGCCAGCAGCCGAGATCGCAGGGGAGAGACCCAGTACTTC. It is translated as CASSRDRRGETQYF.

This chain joins TRBV24-1 and TRBJ2-1; unclear D gene. The CDR3 loop spans 12 amino acids. The germline V and J ends were trimmed by 5 bases and 9 bases, with 10 bases remaining between them. In germline, CDR1 is KGHDR, CDR2 SFDVKD. DNA of the CDR3: TGTGCCACCAGTGTCATAGGAGTTGAGCAGTTCTTC. Encoded protein: CATSVIGVEQFF.

Remarks on this clonotype: The final CDR3 position lacks the conserved phenylalanine or tryptophan, pointing to a likely read error. V is TRBV11-3 and J is TRBJ2-7; a weak D match, TRBD2 (5 bases). Germline V CDR1 and CDR2: SGHNT, YENEEA. The CDR3 has 17 residues. The CDR3 nucleotides are TGTACGAACAGCTTAGATTTCGCACAGAGGGACTCCTACGAGCAGTACTCC. Encoded protein: CTNSLDFAQRDSYEQYS.

As concerns this clonotype: A read error may be the cause here, since a much bigger clone is one base away. This sequence joins TRBV28 and TRBJ2-5, with D hard to call. Germline V CDR1 and CDR2: MDHEN, SYDVKM. The length of the CDR3 is 15 residues. The CDR3 loop is CAGSLYMTQQETQYF. DNA of the CDR3: TGTGCCGGCAGTTTATACATGACACAGCAAGAGACCCAGTACTTC. Full variable domain (remainder filled in from reference TRBV28 and TRBJ2-5): DVKVTQSSRYLVKRTGEKVFLECVQDMDHENMFWYRQDPGLGLRLIYFSYDVKMKEKGDIPEGYSVSREKKERFSLILESASTNQTSMYLCAGSLYMTQQETQYFGPGTRLLVL.

Concerning this clonotype itself: Likely a read error: the CDR3 ends without its conserved phenylalanine or tryptophan. V usage is TRBV14 and J usage is TRBJ2-1; weak D call: TRBD1 (5 bases). This CDR3 spans 16 amino acids. Per the germline V gene, CDR1 is SGHDN and CDR2 is FVKESK. DNA for the CDR3: TGTGCCAACAGCCAAGATCTTCCCAGGGTGGACAATGAGCAGTTCCTC. This gives the protein CANSQDLPRVDNEQFL.

With regard to this clonotype: Mismatch with germline at one junction end may stem from a read error. The rearrangement uses TRBV10-2 and TRBJ2-7, with TRBD2 identical over 12 bases. The germline V gene encodes CDR1 WSHSY and CDR2 SAAADI. The CDR3 is made up of 15 amino acids. The CDR3 region is CAGQLAGGMPYVQYF. CDR3 coding DNA: TGCGCCGGCCAGCTAGCGGGAGGGATGCCCTACGTGCAGTACTTC.

The J gene is TRBJ1-1, the V gene TRBV5-4; possible D gene TRBD1, 6 bases. The germline V gene encodes CDR1 SGHNT and CDR2 YYREEE (reference sequence). CDR3 length: 15 amino acids. The CDR3 spells CFSSQPDSMYTEAFF. The CDR3 DNA reads as TGTTTCAGCAGCCAACCGGACAGTATGTACACTGAAGCTTTCTTT.

Notes on this clonotype: At one end, the junction sequence differs from germline, possibly due to a read error. The chain has TRBV6-1 and TRBJ1-1; D uncertain. From germline, CDR1 is MNHNS and CDR2 SASEGT. CDR3 length: 14 residues. The CDR3 DNA reads TGTGCTAGCAGTGAATCTCAGGAGAACACTGAAGCTTTCTTT. Its protein product is CASSESQENTEAFF.

Concerning this clonotype: Just one base apart from a much larger clone, this may be a read error. V and J are TRBV7-9 and TRBJ1-1, with a weak D call TRBD1 (5 bases). The CDR3 is made up of 13 amino acids. Germline lookup yields CDR1 SEHNR and CDR2 FQNEAQ (reference sequence). The CDR3 DNA follows: TGTGCCAACAGCTTGCAGGGAGACACTGAAGCTTTCTTT. Translated, it gives CANSLQGDTEAFF.

In regard to this clonotype: Compared with germline, one end of the junction differs, possibly owing to a read error. The V gene is TRBV28, the J gene TRBJ2-7; TRBD2 matches at 8 bases. CDR1 is MDHEN and CDR2 is SYDVKM in the germline V gene. The CDR3 totals 14 residues. In DNA form, the CDR3 reads TGTGCCAGCAGTAGTCAAGCGGGAGACTACGAACAGTACTTC. Its protein product is CASSSQAGDYEQYF.

This clonotype was observed a single time. The chain joins TRBV12-3 or TRBV12-4 to TRBJ2-1; D is unclear. The CDR3 consists of 15 residues. V gave up 8 bases and J gave up 4 bases, with 18 bases separating them. The DNA for the CDR3 is TGTGCCAGCCAACCGAACAGACAAACTTACAATGAGCAGTTCTTC. This gives the protein CASQPNRQTYNEQFF.

Regarding this clonotype: The conserved closing phenylalanine or tryptophan is absent in this CDR3, likely reflecting a read error. The chain links TRBV11-2 to TRBJ2-7, with TRBD2 matching 7 bases. The CDR3 spans 13 residues. CDR1 and CDR2 (germline): SGHAT, FQNNGV. The CDR3 sequence: CASSFGGASGQYL. In DNA form, the CDR3 reads TGTGCAAGCAGCTTCGGAGGGGCTAGCGGGCAGTACCTC.

With respect to this clonotype: A read error may account for a junction end that differs from germline. V usage is TRBV5-1 and J usage is TRBJ1-2; D not certain. The CDR3 loop spans 15 amino acids. Germline CDR1 SGHRS, CDR2 YFSETQ. The CDR3 region is CASSLETTTNYAYTF. The DNA for the CDR3 is TGCGCCAGCAGCTTGGAAACAACAACTAACTATGCCTACACCTTC.

Remarks on this clonotype: The germline gene is not matched at one end of the junction; a read error may be the cause. The gene calls are TRBV12-3 or TRBV12-4 and TRBJ2-2; 9 bases fit TRBD2. The CDR3 is 17 residues long. Here the CDR3 reads CASSLALAGGPSRELFF. Here the CDR3 DNA reads TGTGCGAGCAGTTTAGCGTTGGCGGGAGGGCCGTCCAGGGAGCTGTTTTTT.

On this clonotype itself: One end of the junction is discordant with germline, which a read error may explain. This chain joins TRBV11-2 and TRBJ2-5; the D is unclear. CDR3 length equals 14 residues. From germline, CDR1 is SGHAT and CDR2 FQNNGV. The CDR3 reads CGSSLVSGQETRYF. CDR3 sequence (DNA): TGTGGCAGTAGCTTAGTGTCAGGCCAAGAGACCCGGTACTTC.

Comment on this clonotype: In this CDR3 the conserved last residue, phenylalanine or tryptophan, is missing, so a read error is likely. The chain links TRBV11-2 to TRBJ1-2; 9 nucleotides agree with TRBD1. The CDR3 extends over 15 amino acids. Looked up from germline, CDR1 is SGHAT and CDR2 is FQNNGV. CDR3 loop: CVSSYTGGSSPRYTY. CDR3 nucleotide sequence: TGTGTCAGCAGCTATACAGGGGGCTCCTCCCCTCGCTACACCTAC.

Concerning this clonotype: The germline gene is not matched at one end of the junction; a read error may be the cause. The chain has TRBV29-1 and TRBJ2-1; D perhaps matches TRBD2 (6 bases). Germline CDR1 SQVTM, CDR2 ANQGSEA. The CDR3 totals 14 residues. CDR3: CSGIERGTYNEQFF. CDR3 nucleotides: TGCAGCGGGATCGAACGGGGGACCTACAATGAGCAATTCTTC.

The V and J genes are TRBV10-3 and TRBJ2-3; 8 nucleotides align to TRBD1. This CDR3 has 13 residues. The V segment lost 10 bases and the J segment 5 bases; nucleotides outside the gene matches: 8. CDR1 is ENHRY, CDR2 SYGVKD, per germline. DNA for the CDR3: TGTGCCACTGACAGGGGAAGGATAGATACGCAGTATTTT. Translation gives CATDRGRIDTQYF.